These T cell receptor beta chains were read from a single sample in a study of Graves' ophthalmopathy and Graves' hyperthyroidism. One entry per CDR3 protein results from TCRdb running MiXCR on the multiplex PCR reads. The sample consists of about 220,000 distinct CDR3 sequences, about 22% of them appearing once. Sequencing was done on a sample of peripheral blood. Receptors originate from a woman aged 45 to 65 with Graves' ophthalmopathy. The CDR3 runs from the conserved cysteine through the conserved F or W. The order of the fields is CDR3 length, clone size, J gene, V gene, D gene, CDR3 protein, CDR3 DNA. A D gene is named only where the DNA matches it firmly. The size entry is marked missing in some rows and otherwise reads once, few, many or a size class.

11	-	TRBJ2-7	TRBV2	-	CASSEAVEQYF	TGTGCCAGCAGTGAAGCAGTTGAGCAGTACTTC
15	many	TRBJ1-3	TRBV6-1	-	CASSAGASGLNTIYF	TGTGCCAGCAGTGCCGGCGCGTCCGGGTTGAACACCATATATTTT
13	many	TRBJ1-1	TRBV19	TRBD1	CASTDRQGSEAFF	TGTGCCAGTACCGACCGACAGGGTAGTGAAGCTTTCTTT
17	many	TRBJ2-2	TRBV24-1	-	CATSDFRTSMGAGELFF	TGTGCCACCAGTGATTTCAGGACCTCAATGGGGGCCGGGGAGCTGTTTTTT
15	few	TRBJ2-5	TRBV24-1	-	CATSARTDLQETQYF	TGTGCCACCAGTGCGCGGACAGACCTACAAGAGACCCAGTACTTC
15	few	TRBJ1-1	TRBV10-3	TRBD1	CAIRGDRGGNTEAFF	TGTGCCATCAGGGGGGACAGGGGGGGGAACACTGAAGCTTTCTTT
14	-	TRBJ2-7	TRBV3-1	TRBD1	CASSQPGQVYEQYF	TGTGCCAGCAGCCAGCCGGGACAGGTTTACGAGCAGTACTTC
15	few	TRBJ2-6	TRBV30	-	CAWRSRLTGANVLTF	TGTGCCTGGAGATCCCGCCTGACAGGGGCCAACGTCCTGACTTTC
15	-	TRBJ1-1	TRBV28	-	CASSLSGQMNTEAFF	TGTGCCAGCAGTTTGTCCGGACAGATGAACACTGAAGCTTTCTTT
15	many	TRBJ1-3	TRBV7-3	TRBD1	CASGQGPLTGNTIYF	TGTGCCAGCGGACAGGGACCTTTGACAGGAAACACCATATATTTT
15	many	TRBJ1-1	TRBV19	TRBD1	CASSIPDRGWTEAFF	TGTGCCAGTAGTATCCCGGACAGGGGTTGGACTGAAGCTTTCTTT
15	many	TRBJ2-7	TRBV19	TRBD1	CASRDGQGGIDEQYF	TGTGCCAGTAGGGACGGACAGGGGGGTATCGACGAGCAGTACTTC
16	-	TRBJ2-5	TRBV19	-	CASSIDGGARRETQYF	TGTGCCAGTAGTATTGATGGGGGGGCCCGCAGAGAGACCCAGTACTTC
13	many	TRBJ2-7	TRBV12-3/TRBV12-4	TRBD1	CASSISGGYEQYF	TGTGCCAGCAGTATCTCAGGGGGCTACGAGCAGTACTTC
14	many	TRBJ2-5	TRBV6-1	-	CATRPSGAWETQYF	TGTGCCACTCGGCCCTCGGGGGCTTGGGAGACCCAGTACTTC
13	many	TRBJ1-2	TRBV19	-	CASSITAAYGYTF	TGTGCCAGTAGTATTACGGCGGCCTATGGCTACACCTTC
14	-	TRBJ2-7	TRBV28	TRBD2	CASSSSSGSDEQYF	TGTGCCAGCAGTTCCTCTAGCGGGAGCGACGAGCAGTACTTC
14	few	TRBJ1-3	TRBV5-1	-	CASSLAAGLDTIYF	TGCGCCAGCAGCTTGGCCGCAGGGTTGGACACCATATATTTT
11	once	TRBJ2-5	TRBV6-2/TRBV6-3	-	CASIGGETQYF	TGTGCCAGCATTGGCGGGGAGACCCAGTACTTC
14	few	TRBJ2-5	TRBV5-1	-	CASSLQGSGGTQYF	TGCGCCAGCAGCCTACAGGGCTCCGGGGGGACCCAGTACTTC
12	many	TRBJ1-1	TRBV3-1	-	CASSQQQGKPFF	TGTGCCAGCAGCCAACAACAGGGCAAACCTTTCTTT
14	many	TRBJ1-2	TRBV6-5	-	CASSTRRGAYGYTF	TGTGCCAGCAGTACCCGAAGGGGTGCCTATGGCTACACCTTC
16	-	TRBJ1-6	TRBV12-3/TRBV12-4	-	CASSEGPASYNSPLHF	TGTGCCAGCAGTGAAGGACCGGCCTCCTATAATTCACCCCTCCACTTT
12	few	TRBJ2-7	TRBV5-1	TRBD2	CASRAGVAEQYF	TGCGCCAGCAGAGCGGGAGTTGCCGAGCAGTACTTC
14	few	TRBJ2-7	TRBV12-3/TRBV12-4	-	CASSFYDGSYEQYF	TGTGCCAGCAGTTTCTATGACGGGAGTTACGAGCAGTACTTC
16	many	TRBJ1-2	TRBV5-6	-	CASSLDPSKGLDGYTF	TGTGCCAGCAGCTTGGACCCTTCGAAGGGCTTGGATGGCTACACCTTC
14	many	TRBJ2-5	TRBV12-3/TRBV12-4	-	CASSPGVGGETQYF	TGTGCCAGCAGTCCCGGCGTGGGAGGAGAGACCCAGTACTTC